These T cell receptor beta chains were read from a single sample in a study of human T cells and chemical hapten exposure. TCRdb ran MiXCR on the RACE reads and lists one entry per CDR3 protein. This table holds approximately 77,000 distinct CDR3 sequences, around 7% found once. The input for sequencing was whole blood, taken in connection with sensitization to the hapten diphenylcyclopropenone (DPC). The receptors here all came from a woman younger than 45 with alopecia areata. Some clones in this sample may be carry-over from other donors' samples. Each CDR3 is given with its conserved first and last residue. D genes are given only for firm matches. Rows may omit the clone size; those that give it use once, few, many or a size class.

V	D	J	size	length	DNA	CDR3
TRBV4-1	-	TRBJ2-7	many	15	TGCGCCAGCAGCCAAGAGGTACGGGTTTACTACGAGCAGTACTTC	CASSQEVRVYYEQYF
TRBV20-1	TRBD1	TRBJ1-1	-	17	TGCAGTGCGGTAGACAGGGGGCGGCGGAAAGCGTACACTGAAGCTTTCTTT	CSAVDRGRRKAYTEAFF
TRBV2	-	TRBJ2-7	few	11	TGTGCCAGCAGTGAACAGTGGGAGCAGTACTTC	CASSEQWEQYF
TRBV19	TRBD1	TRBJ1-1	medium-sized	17	TGTGCCAGTAGGCCTAGGGACAGGGGTGAATTGAACACTGAAGCTTTCTTT	CASRPRDRGELNTEAFF
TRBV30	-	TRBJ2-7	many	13	TGTGCCTGGAGTCGGTTCAACGTTAGGGAGCAGTACTTC	CAWSRFNVREQYF
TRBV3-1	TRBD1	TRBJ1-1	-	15	TGTGCCAGCAGCCAAGAAGGACAGGGGGCACCTGAAGCTTTCTTT	CASSQEGQGAPEAFF
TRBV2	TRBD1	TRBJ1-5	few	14	TGTGCCAGCAGTTACAGGGGTAGCAATCAGCCCCAGCATTTT	CASSYRGSNQPQHF
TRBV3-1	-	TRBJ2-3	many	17	TGTGCCAGCAGCCAACTCCGGACCGGGACCCTCACAGATACGCAGTATTTT	CASSQLRTGTLTDTQYF
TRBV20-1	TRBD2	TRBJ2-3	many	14	TGCAGTGCAGGAGCGGGGGGAGGTACAGATACGCAGTATTTT	CSAGAGGGTDTQYF
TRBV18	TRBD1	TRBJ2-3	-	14	TGTGCCAGCTCACGTGGGACAGGGGAGGATACGCAGTATTTT	CASSRGTGEDTQYF
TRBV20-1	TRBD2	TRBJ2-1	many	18	TGCAGTGCCCTTCCGGGACTAGCGGGGAGTAAATCCTACAATGAGCAGTTCTTC	CSALPGLAGSKSYNEQFF
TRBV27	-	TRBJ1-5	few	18	TGTGCCAGCAGTCCGTCCATCCGGACTGTTCATAGCAATCAGCCCCAGCATTTT	CASSPSIRTVHSNQPQHF
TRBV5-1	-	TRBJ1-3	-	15	TGCGCCAGCAGCTTCGGCAGCCTTACTGGAAACACCATATATTTT	CASSFGSLTGNTIYF
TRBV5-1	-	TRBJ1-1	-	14	TGCGCCAGCAGCTCCAACAGCATGAACACTGAAGCTTTCTTT	CASSSNSMNTEAFF
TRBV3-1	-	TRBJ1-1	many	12	TGTGCCAGCAGCGCAGGGGTCACTGAAGCTTTCTTT	CASSAGVTEAFF
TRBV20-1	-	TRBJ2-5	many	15	TGCAGTGCTAGTTGGCCTAGCGCCGGGGGAGAGACCCAGTACTTC	CSASWPSAGGETQYF
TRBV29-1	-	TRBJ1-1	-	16	TGCAGCGTTGAAGGAGGGCCTGGCCTCATGAACACTGAAGCTTTCTTT	CSVEGGPGLMNTEAFF
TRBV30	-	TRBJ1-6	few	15	TGTGCCTGGAGTGGAAAACAGGGATATAATTCACCCCTCCACTTT	CAWSGKQGYNSPLHF
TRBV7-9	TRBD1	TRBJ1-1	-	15	TGTGCCAGCAGCTTGACAGGGACCACTTCCACTGAAGCTTTCTTT	CASSLTGTTSTEAFF
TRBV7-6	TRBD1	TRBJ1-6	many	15	TGTGCCAGCAGCCGCTCGACAGGGGAACTTTCACCCCTCCACTTT	CASSRSTGELSPLHF
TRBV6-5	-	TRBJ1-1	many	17	TGTGCCAGCAGCTCCGGGACGGTCCGTTCCAGGGACACTGAAGCTTTCTTT	CASSSGTVRSRDTEAFF
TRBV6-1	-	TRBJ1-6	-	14	TGTGCCAGCAGTGAACCTTCCCTCAATTCACCCCTCCACTTT	CASSEPSLNSPLHF
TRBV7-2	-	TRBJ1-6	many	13	TGTGCCAGCAGAACAGGGAGCAACTCACCCCTCCACTTT	CASRTGSNSPLHF
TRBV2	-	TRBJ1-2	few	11	TGTGCCAGCAGAATCATCTATGGCTACACCTTC	CASRIIYGYTF
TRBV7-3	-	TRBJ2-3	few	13	TGTGCCAGCGCCCCCCTTGGGGCAGATACGCAGTATTTT	CASAPLGADTQYF
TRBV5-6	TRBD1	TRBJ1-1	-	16	TGTGCCAGCAGCCTCCTGGACAGGACCATGAACACTGAAGCTTTCTTT	CASSLLDRTMNTEAFF
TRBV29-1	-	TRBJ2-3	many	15	TGCAGCGTTGAAAAGGGATTATTCACCAGGGTTACGCAGTATTTT	CSVEKGLFTRVTQYF
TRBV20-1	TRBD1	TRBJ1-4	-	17	TGCAGTGCCCGAGACTTGGACAGGGCTGCAACTAATGAAAAACTGTTTTTT	CSARDLDRAATNEKLFF
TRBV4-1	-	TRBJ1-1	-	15	TGCGCCAGCAGCCAAGCTTCCACCATGAACACTGAAGCTTTCTTT	CASSQASTMNTEAFF
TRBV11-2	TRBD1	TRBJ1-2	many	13	TGTGCCAGCAGCTTAGGGACAGGGGCTGGCTACACCTTC	CASSLGTGAGYTF
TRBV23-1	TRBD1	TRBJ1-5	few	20	TGCGCCAGCAGTCAATCGGTTGATTGGGACAGAGGGGTTAGCAATCAGCCCCAGCATTTT	CASSQSVDWDRGVSNQPQHF
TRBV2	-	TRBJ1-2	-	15	TGTGCCACCGCCGAATGGGTACAGATAAACTATGGCTACACCTTC	CATAEWVQINYGYTF
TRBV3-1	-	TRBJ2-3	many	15	TGTGCCAGCAGCCAAGATGGAGAGAGTGCAGATACGCAGTATTTT	CASSQDGESADTQYF
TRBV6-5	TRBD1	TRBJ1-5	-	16	TGTGCCAGCAGTCAACGACAGGGGGGAGGCAATCAGCCCCAGCATTTT	CASSQRQGGGNQPQHF
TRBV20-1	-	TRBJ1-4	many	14	TGCAGTGCCGTGGGGGGACCGACAAATGAAAAACTGTTTTTT	CSAVGGPTNEKLFF
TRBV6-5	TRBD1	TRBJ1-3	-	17	TGTGCCAGCAGTTACCCCACCCGACAGGGAACTGGAAACACCATATATTTT	CASSYPTRQGTGNTIYF
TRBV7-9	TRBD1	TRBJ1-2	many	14	TGTGCCAGCAGCCTACAGGGGGTTAACTATGGCTACACCTTC	CASSLQGVNYGYTF
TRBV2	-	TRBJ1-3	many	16	TGTGCCAGCGGGGGGGGCCTTTCAGCCTCTGGAAACACCATATATTTT	CASGGGLSASGNTIYF
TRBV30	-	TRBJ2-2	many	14	TGTGCCTGGAAAGGTCTAGCGAACACCGGGGAGCTGTTTTTT	CAWKGLANTGELFF
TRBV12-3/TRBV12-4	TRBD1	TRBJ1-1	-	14	TGTGCCAGCAGTAACGACAGGGGGCACACTGAAGCTTTCTTT	CASSNDRGHTEAFF
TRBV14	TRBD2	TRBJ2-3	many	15	TGTGCCAGCAGCCAAGTTAGCGGGGGCACAGATACGCAGTATTTT	CASSQVSGGTDTQYF
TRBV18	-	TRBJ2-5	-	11	TGTGCCAGCTCAAAGCAAGAGACCCAGTACTTC	CASSKQETQYF
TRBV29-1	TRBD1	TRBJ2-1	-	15	TGCAGCGTTGAGATTCAGGGGGCCACCTACAATGAGCAGTTCTTC	CSVEIQGATYNEQFF
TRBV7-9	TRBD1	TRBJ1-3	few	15	TGTGCCAGCAGCCCCAGGGGGCTTGGCGGAAACACCATATATTTT	CASSPRGLGGNTIYF
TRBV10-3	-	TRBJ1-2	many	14	TGTGCCATCCTCTCGACCGTAGGTAACTATGGCTACACCTTC	CAILSTVGNYGYTF
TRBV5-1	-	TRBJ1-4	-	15	TGCGCCAGCAGCTTCAGAGGGTTTTCGGGCGAAAAACTGTTTTTT	CASSFRGFSGEKLFF
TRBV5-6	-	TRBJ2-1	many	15	TGTGCCAGCAGCTTGGGACTAGGGCCCTACAATGAGCAGTTCTTC	CASSLGLGPYNEQFF
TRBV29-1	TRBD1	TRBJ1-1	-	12	TGCAGCGTTCAGACAGGGAGGACTGAAGCTTTCTTT	CSVQTGRTEAFF
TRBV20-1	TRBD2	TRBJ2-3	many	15	TGCAGTGCTAGATTCTTCGGAAGCGGGGATGGTACGCAGTATTTT	CSARFFGSGDGTQYF
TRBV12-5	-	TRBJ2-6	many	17	TGTGCTAGTGGCCCCTGGCTGGGGGGCTCTGGGGCCAACGTCCTGACTTTC	CASGPWLGGSGANVLTF
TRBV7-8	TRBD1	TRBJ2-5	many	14	TGTGCCAGCAGCCACGACAGGGGACTCTTGACCCAGTACTTC	CASSHDRGLLTQYF
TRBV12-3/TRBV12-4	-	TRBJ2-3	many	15	TGTGCCAGCAGTTTGTTCAGATTCCCCACAGATACGCAGTATTTT	CASSLFRFPTDTQYF